This T cell receptor (beta chain) was captured by sequencing in a study of the immune and genomic landscape of osteosarcoma (dated by TCRdb to 2020 to 2021). About the study as a whole: The overall cohort included a few dozen pediatric and adult patients with high-grade osteosarcoma, and the median age at diagnosis was approximately 25 years (range roughly 5-81). Poor-risk disease was overrepresented in the cohort, as 73% of patients had an unfavorable pathologic response to standard therapy and 55% to 70% had died. Patients in the overall cohort were about 66% male, and approximately 73% presented with localized disease at diagnosis. Osteosarcoma specimens were profiled with whole genome, RNA and T-cell receptor sequencing plus immunohistochemistry and reverse phase protein arrays so that immunogenic potential could be defined. The osteosarcoma immunogenomic landscape was characterized by integrating TCR sequencing results with transcriptome, protein array and immunostaining data. The goal of the study was to explain why immune checkpoint inhibitors have shown limited clinical activity in osteosarcoma. A couple of samples from the same tumor site were contributed by each of three patients.

As regards this clone: No cognate antigen has been identified for it. Within one base of it there is no much larger clone, and no base qualities were kept.

The paper as a whole reports these results and caveats: Five cases had a single hyperexpanded clone dominating the repertoire, and all had fewer than 100 T-cell clonotypes. Productive TCR clonality was found to be low overall, with an average of 0.09 and a maximum of 0.3, which suggested limited T-cell clonal expansion. Higher TCR productive clonality was observed in the immune-hot C3 cluster than in the cold C1 cluster, although TCR productive clonality remained low overall. Rather than matched normal tissue, external data from normal skin and healthy peripheral blood provided the clonality benchmarks. No statistical method determined sample size because osteosarcoma is rare and all possible samples were collected. Along with the frozen tumor specimens, matched blood was collected from just two patients.

TCR beta chain CDR3 regions were immunosequenced with the ImmunoSEQ Assay (Adaptive Biotechnologies). The source study handled its data this way. The ImmunoSEQ Analyzer platform was used to export TCRB rearrangements, read counts, read proportions and gene usage. T-cell clonality was calculated from productive rearrangements as 1 minus Pielou's evenness. In the clonal space homeostasis analysis, clonotypes were grouped as rare, small, medium, large or hyperexpanded (0.01 to 1 of the repertoire). TCR productive clonality was compared across immune clusters C1, C2 and C3 using the Wilcoxon rank sum test. TCRdb mirrors the immuneACCESS table, restricted to in-frame sequences. Some clones are absent from its copies; in checked studies, under half trace to an unresolved V gene, and the reason for the others is unknown. The V and J calls and clone size were taken over from that table, and D and trimming were inferred from the DNA. Present in this sample are about 2,900 clones, around four fifths of which were seen just once. Of the sample, 9.5% to 10% falls within the top ten clones.

The tumors sampled were post-treatment primary, local recurrence and metastasis specimens taken from patients with a poor prognosis. Metastasis specimens were frozen resected lung metastases of osteosarcoma. V is pared back by 1 base and J by 3 bases, with 4 bases lying between the germline termini. Taken from cysteine to phenylalanine, the CDR3 has 11 residues. Only the CDR3 region is kept as DNA, spanning 33 bases read in frame from base 1. CDR1 GTSNPN and CDR2 SVGIG were looked up in the germline V gene (reference sequence). The sequence came from a young woman with osteosarcoma. The age is the age at diagnosis. The sequenced sample consisted of metastatic tumor tissue from the lung. Per the publication, the cell subset or site label means: lung metastasis of osteosarcoma. The chain joins TRBV30 to TRBJ2-7, with the D gene not confidently named. The bases are TGTGCCTGGAGTGGGAACTACGAGCAGTACTTC. It translates as CAWSGNYEQYF.